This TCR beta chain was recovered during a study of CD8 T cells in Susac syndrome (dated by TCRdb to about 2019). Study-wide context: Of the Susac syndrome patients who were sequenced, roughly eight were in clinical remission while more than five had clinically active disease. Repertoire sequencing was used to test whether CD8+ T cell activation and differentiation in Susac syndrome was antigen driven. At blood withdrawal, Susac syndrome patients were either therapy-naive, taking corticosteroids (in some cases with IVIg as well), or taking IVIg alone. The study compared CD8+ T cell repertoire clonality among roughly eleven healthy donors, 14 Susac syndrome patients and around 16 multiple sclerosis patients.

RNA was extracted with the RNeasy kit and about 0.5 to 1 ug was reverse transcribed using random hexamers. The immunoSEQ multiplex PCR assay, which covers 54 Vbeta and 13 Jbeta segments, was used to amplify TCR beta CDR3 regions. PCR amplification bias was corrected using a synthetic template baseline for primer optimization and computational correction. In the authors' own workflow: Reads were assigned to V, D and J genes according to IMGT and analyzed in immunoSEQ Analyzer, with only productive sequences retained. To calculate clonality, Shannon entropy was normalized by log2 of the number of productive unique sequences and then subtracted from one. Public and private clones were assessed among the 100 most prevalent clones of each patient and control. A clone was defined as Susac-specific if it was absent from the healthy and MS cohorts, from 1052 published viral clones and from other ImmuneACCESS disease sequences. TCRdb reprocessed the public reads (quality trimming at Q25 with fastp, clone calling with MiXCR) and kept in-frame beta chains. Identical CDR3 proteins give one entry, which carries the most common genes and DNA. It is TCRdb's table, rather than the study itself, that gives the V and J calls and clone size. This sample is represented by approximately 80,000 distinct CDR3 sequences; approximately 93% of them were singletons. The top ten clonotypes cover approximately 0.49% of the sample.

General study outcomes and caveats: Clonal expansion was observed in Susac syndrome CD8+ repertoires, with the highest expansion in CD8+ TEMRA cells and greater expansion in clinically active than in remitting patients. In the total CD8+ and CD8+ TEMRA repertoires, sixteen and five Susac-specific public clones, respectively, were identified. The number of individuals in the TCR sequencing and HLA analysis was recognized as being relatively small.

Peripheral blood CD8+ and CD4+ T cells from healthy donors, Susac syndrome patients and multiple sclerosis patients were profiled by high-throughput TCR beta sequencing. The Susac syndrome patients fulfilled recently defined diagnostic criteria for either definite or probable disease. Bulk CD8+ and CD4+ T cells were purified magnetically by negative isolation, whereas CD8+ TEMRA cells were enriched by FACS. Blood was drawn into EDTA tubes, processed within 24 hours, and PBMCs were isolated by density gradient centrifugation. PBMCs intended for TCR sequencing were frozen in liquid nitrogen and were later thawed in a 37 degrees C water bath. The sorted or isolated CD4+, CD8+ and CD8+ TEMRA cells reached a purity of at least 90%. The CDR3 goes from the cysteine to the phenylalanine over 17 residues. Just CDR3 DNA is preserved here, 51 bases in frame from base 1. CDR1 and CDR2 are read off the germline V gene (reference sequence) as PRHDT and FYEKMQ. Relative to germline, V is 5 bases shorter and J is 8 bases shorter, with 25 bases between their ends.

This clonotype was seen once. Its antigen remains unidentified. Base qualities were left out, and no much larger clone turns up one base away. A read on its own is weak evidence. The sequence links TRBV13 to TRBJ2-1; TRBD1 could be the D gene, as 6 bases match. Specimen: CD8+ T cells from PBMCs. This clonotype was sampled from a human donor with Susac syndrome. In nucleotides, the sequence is TGTGCCAGCAGCCACATCCGTGGCCTGGGGGCGGACGATGAGCAGTTCTTC. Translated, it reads CASSHIRGLGADDEQFF.